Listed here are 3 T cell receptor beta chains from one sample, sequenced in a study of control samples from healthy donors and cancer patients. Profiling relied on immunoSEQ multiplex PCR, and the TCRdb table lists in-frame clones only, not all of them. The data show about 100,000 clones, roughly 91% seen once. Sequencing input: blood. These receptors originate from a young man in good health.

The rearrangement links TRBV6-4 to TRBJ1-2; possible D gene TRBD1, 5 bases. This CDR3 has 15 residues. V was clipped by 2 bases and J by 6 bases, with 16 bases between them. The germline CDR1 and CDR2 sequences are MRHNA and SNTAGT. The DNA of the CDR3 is TGTGCCAGCAGTGACCCCATCGGGTCGGGGCATGGCTACACCTTC. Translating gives CASSDPIGSGHGYTF.

DNA of the CDR3: TGCGCCAGCAGGAGAGGGACTAGCGGGCTCACAGATACGCAGTATTTT. Translation gives CASRRGTSGLTDTQYF. The rearrangement joins TRBV5-1 to TRBJ2-3; 12 nucleotides match TRBD2. V shed 5 bases and J 2 bases; nucleotides not matched to a gene: 6. CDR3 length: 16 residues. From germline, CDR1 is SGHRS and CDR2 YFSETQ. The variable domain in full, completed from reference TRBV5-1 and TRBJ2-3, reads KAGVTQTPRYLIKTRGQQVTLSCSPISGHRSVSWYQQTPGQGLQFLFEYFSETQRNKGNFPGRFSGRQFSNSRSEMNVSTLELGDSALYLCASRRGTSGLTDTQYFGPGTRLTVL.

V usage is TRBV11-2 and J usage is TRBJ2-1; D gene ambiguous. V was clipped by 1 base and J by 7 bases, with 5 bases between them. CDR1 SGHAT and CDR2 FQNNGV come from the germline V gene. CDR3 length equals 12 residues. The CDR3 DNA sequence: TGTGCCAGCAGCTTAGTCATTAATGAGCAGTTCTTC. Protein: CASSLVINEQFF.